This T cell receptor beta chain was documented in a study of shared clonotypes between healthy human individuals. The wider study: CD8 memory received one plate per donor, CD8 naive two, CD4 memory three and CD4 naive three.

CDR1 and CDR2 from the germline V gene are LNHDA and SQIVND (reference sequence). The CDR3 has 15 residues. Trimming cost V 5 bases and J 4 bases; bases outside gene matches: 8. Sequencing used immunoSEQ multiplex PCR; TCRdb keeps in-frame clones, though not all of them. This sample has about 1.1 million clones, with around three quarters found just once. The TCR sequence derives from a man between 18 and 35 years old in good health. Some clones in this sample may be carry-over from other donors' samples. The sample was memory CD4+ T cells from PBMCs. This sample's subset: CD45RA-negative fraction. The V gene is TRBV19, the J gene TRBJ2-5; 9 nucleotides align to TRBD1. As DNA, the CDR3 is TGTGCCAGTAGTCCGCAGACAGGGGGTAGAGAGACCCAGTACTTC. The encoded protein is CASSPQTGGRETQYF.